The 27 T cell receptor beta chains below all came from one sample that was sequenced in a study of regulatory T cells in long-lasting Graves disease. Construction of the TCR beta libraries employed iRepertoire HTBI primers in conjunction with Arm-PCR of CDR3 regions. TCRdb reprocessed the multiplex PCR reads with MiXCR, giving one entry per CDR3 protein. The sample lists approximately 490,000 distinct CDR3 sequences, around 15% occurring once. Time point described: newly diagnosed GD, antithyroid drugs for less than 3 months. PBMCs provided the RNA from which the TCR library was made. These data were likewise used in another study, on T cells in Graves' hyperthyroidism and ophthalmopathy.

Sequenced material: peripheral blood mononuclear cells (PBMCs), taken at new diagnosis, from a patient treated with antithyroid drugs. These receptors all come from a man in his forties with Graves disease.

This clonotype came up a few times. The V call is TRBV10-3, the J call TRBJ1-2, with D possibly TRBD1 on 5 matching bases. V was trimmed by 5 bases and J by 4 bases, leaving 8 bases between them. Germline lookup yields CDR1 ENHRY and CDR2 SYGVKD. The length of the CDR3 is 12 residues. The CDR3 here is CAISRDPYGYTF. The CDR3, as DNA: TGTGCCATCAGTAGGGACCCCTATGGCTACACCTTC.

This clonotype showed up just a few times. The gene calls are TRBV6-1 and TRBJ2-7, with 9 bases identical to TRBD1. CDR3 length: 17 amino acids. The junction had 13 bases not matched to a gene; V was cut back by 6 bases and J by 1 base. Germline assignment: CDR1 MNHNS and CDR2 SASEGT. The CDR3 DNA follows: TGTGCCAGCAGCCGAACCTCGGGACAGGGCGGATCCTACGAGCAGTACTTC. Residues: CASSRTSGQGGSYEQYF.

On this clonotype: Possible read error: a much larger clone is one base away. The chain links TRBV11-2 to TRBJ1-5; 10 nucleotides align to TRBD1. Germline V gene sequence: CDR1 SGHAT, CDR2 FQNNGV. Trimming took 7 bases from V and 2 from J; bases not matched to a gene: 14. This CDR3 is built from 18 residues. CDR3 residues: CASNSWDRGWGGNQPQHF. As DNA, the CDR3 is TGTGCCAGCAACTCTTGGGACAGGGGCTGGGGGGGCAATCAGCCCCAGCATTTT.

In the case of this clonotype: A single base separates this from a much larger clone, so it may be a read error. The genes are TRBV9 and TRBJ1-1; no definite D call. The CDR3 totals 14 residues. The germline V gene encodes CDR1 SGDLS and CDR2 YYNGEE. The CDR3 nucleotides are TGTACCAGCAGCGTAAGCCCTTTGGGGACTGAAGCTTTCTTT. This codes for CTSSVSPLGTEAFF.

This sequence joins TRBV20-1 and TRBJ2-7; 12 bases align to TRBD2. The CDR3 runs 12 residues. Germline V CDR1 and CDR2: DFQATT, SNEGSKA (reference sequence). J lost 9 bases, V lost 6 bases, and 6 bases had no gene match. For the CDR3, the DNA is TGCAGTGCGACACTAGCGGGAGGTCGGCAGTACTTC. It is translated as CSATLAGGRQYF.

This clonotype appeared many times. This rearrangement joins TRBV29-1 to TRBJ2-3, with D perhaps matching TRBD2 (6 bases). The CDR3 runs to 18 residues. Germline CDR1 and CDR2: SQVTM and ANQGSEA. Between the trimmed V and J ends, which lost 7 bases and 1 base, there was a span of 27 bases. The CDR3 DNA sequence: TGCAGCGCCCGGGGGAATAGGCCCACAAAAGGCGGCACAGATACGCAGTATTTT. Protein sequence: CSARGNRPTKGGTDTQYF.

The J gene is TRBJ2-5, the V gene TRBV5-1, with D tentatively TRBD1 (5 bases). This CDR3 contains 13 residues. The germline V gene encodes CDR1 SGHRS and CDR2 YFSETQ. Trimming shortened V by 3 bases and J by 4 bases, and 10 bases separated the two germline ends. In DNA, the CDR3 is TGCGCCAGCAGCTACGAGACAGCAGAGACCCAGTACTTC. It translates to CASSYETAETQYF.

This clonotype occurred many times. This chain joins TRBV6-2 or TRBV6-3 and TRBJ2-7; TRBD2 aligns across 9 bases. Germline V gives CDR1 MNHEY, CDR2 SVGEGT. The CDR3 loop spans 13 amino acids. Losses at the gene ends were 8 bases for V and 5 bases for J; bases not matched to a gene: 7. CDR3 protein: CASLFSGSDEQYF. The CDR3 DNA is TGTGCCAGCTTATTTAGCGGGAGCGACGAGCAGTACTTC.

There are many counts of this clonotype. This sequence joins TRBV6-5 and TRBJ2-1; 11 bases line up with TRBD1. CDR3 length equals 16 residues. Germline V CDR1 and CDR2: MNHEY, SVGAGI. Trimming removed 4 bases from V and 8 bases from J; junction bases left unmatched: 10. CDR3 coding DNA: TGTGCCAGCAGTTTCAACCCGGGACAGGGGGATGATGAGCAGTTCTTC. It is translated as CASSFNPGQGDDEQFF.

V is TRBV5-4 and J is TRBJ2-2; 11 positions agree with TRBD1. The CDR3 loop spans 17 amino acids. V shed 5 bases and J 0 bases; nucleotides not matched to a gene: 6. Germline V gene sequence: CDR1 SGHNT, CDR2 YYREEE (reference sequence). This CDR3 is CASRIGTGGPNTGELFF. CDR3 nucleotides: TGTGCCAGCAGGATCGGGACAGGGGGGCCGAACACCGGGGAGCTGTTTTTT.

This clonotype was counted ten times or more. At one boundary the junction diverges from the germline segment, which might be a read error. The V and J genes are TRBV5-1 and TRBJ2-5, with D tentatively TRBD1 (5 bases). The CDR3 contains 13 residues. Per germline, CDR1 SGHRS and CDR2 YFSETQ. In nucleotides, the CDR3 is TGTGCCAGCAGTTCAACAGGTCAAGAGACCCAGTACTTC. Residues: CASSSTGQETQYF.

This clonotype has just a few counts. This chain joins TRBV6-1 and TRBJ2-3; 7 nucleotides line up with TRBD1. Germline loops: CDR1 MNHNS, CDR2 SASEGT. Trimming cost V 8 bases and J 2 bases; bases outside gene matches: 7. This CDR3 has 14 residues. The CDR3 DNA reads as TGTGCCAGCTACCCGGGACAGAACACAGATACGCAGTATTTT. It encodes CASYPGQNTDTQYF.

This clonotype was recorded at least ten times. The gene calls are TRBV5-1 and TRBJ2-3; 11 nucleotides match TRBD2. The V gene end was trimmed by 4 bases and the J gene end by 7 bases; junction bases not matched to a gene: 5. The CDR3 runs 14 residues. Germline CDR1 reads SGHRS; CDR2 reads YFSETQ. The CDR3 DNA reads TGCGCCAGCAGCGACGGGACTAGCGGAAATACGCAGTATTTT. Translating gives CASSDGTSGNTQYF. The entire variable domain, with the rest obtained from reference TRBV5-1 and TRBJ2-3, is as follows: KAGVTQTPRYLIKTRGQQVTLSCSPISGHRSVSWYQQTPGQGLQFLFEYFSETQRNKGNFPGRFSGRQFSNSRSEMNVSTLELGDSALYLCASSDGTSGNTQYFGPGTRLTVL.

This clonotype was seen more than once but under ten times. This clone may be a read error of a much larger clone one base away. This chain uses TRBV5-1 with TRBJ2-2, with D tentatively TRBD1 or TRBD2 (5 bases each). Germline CDR1 and CDR2: SGHRS and YFSETQ. The CDR3 covers 14 residues. The CDR3 spells CASSLGHQTGELSF. CDR3 nucleotide sequence: TGCGCCAGCAGCTTAGGACACCAGACCGGGGAGCTGTCTTTT.

This clonotype has at least ten counts. This sequence joins TRBV3-1 and TRBJ2-1; D ambiguous. Germline V lookup: CDR1 LGHDT, CDR2 YNNKEL (reference sequence). The CDR3 has 12 residues. Trimming left V 1 base short and J 8 bases short, with 6 bases between. The CDR3 DNA sequence: TGTGCCAGCAGCCAAGCTGGGTATGAGCAGTTCTTC. As protein: CASSQAGYEQFF.

The sample holds a few counts of this clonotype. The chain has TRBV6-4 and TRBJ2-7; D may be TRBD1 or TRBD2 (6 bases each). The length of the CDR3 is 14 residues. Germline V CDR1 and CDR2: MRHNA, SNTAGT. The ends were cut back, 7 bases at V and 2 bases at J, with 15 bases in the middle. The CDR3: CASILEGDTYEQYF. DNA for the CDR3: TGTGCCAGCATCTTGGAGGGGGACACCTACGAGCAGTACTTC.

This clonotype appeared many times. The chain has TRBV6-1 and TRBJ2-7, with 7 bases aligning to TRBD1. Germline V CDR1 and CDR2: MNHNS, SASEGT. V shed 5 bases, J shed 3 bases, and the junction held 4 bases outside the gene matches. The CDR3 spans 13 residues. The CDR3 reads CASSRDSFYEQYF. The CDR3 DNA reads TGTGCCAGCAGTCGGGACAGCTTCTACGAGCAGTACTTC.

This clonotype was counted many times. This chain uses TRBV27 with TRBJ2-2; TRBD2 might be the D (5 bases). V dropped 2 bases and J dropped 0 bases, with 13 bases sitting between them. This CDR3 region has 17 residues. Germline values: CDR1 MNHEY, CDR2 SMNVEV (reference sequence). The CDR3 sequence: CASSLRGDTANTGELFF. The DNA for the CDR3 is TGTGCCAGCAGTTTACGGGGAGATACAGCGAACACCGGGGAGCTGTTTTTT.

The chain recombines TRBV6-1 with TRBJ2-2; 14 positions agree with TRBD2. Trimming at V came to 5 bases and at J to 6 bases, leaving 14 bases not matched to a gene. CDR3 size: 19 residues. Looked up from germline, CDR1 is MNHNS and CDR2 is SASEGT. CDR3 amino acids: CASSTLQGTSGRVPGELFF. In DNA, the CDR3 is TGTGCCAGCAGTACCTTACAAGGGACTAGCGGGAGAGTCCCCGGGGAGCTGTTTTTT.

This clonotype appeared a few times. This may come from a read error, since a much larger clone is one base off. Without the conserved terminal phenylalanine or tryptophan, this CDR3 likely stems from a read error. The CDR3 sequence: CSARDRLAGGRIVTQYS. CDR3 bases: TGCAGTGCTAGAGATCGACTAGCGGGAGGGAGGATCGTGACCCAGTACTCC. The chain joins TRBV20-1 to TRBJ2-5; TRBD2 matches at 14 bases. Unmatched junction bases numbered 10, after V lost 0 bases and J lost 7 bases. This CDR3 comprises 17 residues. In germline, CDR1 is DFQATT, CDR2 SNEGSKA (reference sequence).

This clonotype was counted at least ten times. CDR3 sequence reads: CASNSGYSDQETQYF. In nucleotides, the CDR3 is TGTGCCAGCAACTCGGGGTATAGTGATCAAGAGACCCAGTACTTC. This chain joins TRBV28 and TRBJ2-5; TRBD2 might be the D (5 bases). Trimming left V 7 bases short and J 2 bases short, with 17 bases between. This CDR3 comprises 15 residues. CDR1 MDHEN and CDR2 SYDVKM come from the germline V gene.

The chain links TRBV10-2 to TRBJ2-1; TRBD1 aligns across 10 bases. With V trimmed by 6 bases and J by 4 bases, 6 bases remained unmatched. Germline V gene sequence: CDR1 WSHSY, CDR2 SAAADI. The CDR3 sequence is 15 residues long. CDR3 amino acids: CASRDDRGLYNEQFF. The CDR3 nucleotides are TGCGCCAGCAGGGACGACAGGGGGCTATACAATGAGCAGTTCTTC.

The chain links TRBV4-1 to TRBJ2-7, with 8 bases fitting TRBD1. V shed 8 bases, J shed 3 bases, and the junction held 12 bases outside the gene matches. CDR1 is MGHRA and CDR2 is YSYEKL in the germline V gene. The CDR3 contains 15 residues. This CDR3 is CASSAGTGGGYEQYF. The CDR3, as DNA: TGCGCCAGCTCAGCCGGGACAGGCGGAGGCTACGAGCAGTACTTC.

This clonotype was seen many times. The chain combines TRBV28 with TRBJ2-7, with D perhaps TRBD2 (5 bases). Germline V gene sequence: CDR1 MDHEN, CDR2 SYDVKM. V dropped 7 bases and J dropped 3 bases, with 16 bases sitting between them. CDR3 size: 14 residues. CDR3 in amino acids: CASNELDTYYEQYF. The CDR3 DNA reads TGTGCCAGCAACGAACTAGACACTTACTACGAGCAGTACTTC.

This clonotype turned up a few times. CDR3 sequence (DNA): TGTGCCAGCAGCGACCCCCGGGGGGGGGGTGGCGGGGAGCTGTTTTTT. Protein product: CASSDPRGGGGGELFF. The chain is built from TRBV28 and TRBJ2-2; 8 nucleotides match TRBD2. This CDR3 has 16 residues. CDR1 MDHEN and CDR2 SYDVKM come from the germline V gene. Unmatched junction bases numbered 13, after V lost 6 bases and J lost 7 bases.

V usage is TRBV6-1 and J usage is TRBJ2-1, with D possibly matching TRBD2 (5 bases). The CDR3 runs 14 residues. V lost 6 bases to trimming and J lost 13 bases, with 22 bases between them. The germline gives CDR1 MNHNS, CDR2 SASEGT. The CDR3 sequence: CASRSSSTLSVQFF. The CDR3 DNA reads as TGTGCCAGCAGGTCTAGCAGCACACTATCTGTTCAGTTCTTC.

Worth noting for this clonotype: Mismatch with germline at one junction end may stem from a read error. The CDR3 protein is CASSQARTGGVYNSPLHF. The CDR3 DNA sequence: TGTGCTAGCAGCCAGGCACGGACAGGGGGGGTATATAATTCACCCCTCCACTTT. The rearrangement uses TRBV7-7 and TRBJ1-6; 10 nucleotides align to TRBD1. CDR3 size: 18 residues. CDR1 SSHAT and CDR2 FNYEAQ come from the germline V gene (reference sequence).